The next 12 T cell receptor beta chains were all read from a single sample in a study of identical twins. TCRdb independently ran MiXCR on the 5' RACE reads; one entry per CDR3 protein. The table records around 550,000 distinct CDR3 sequences, nearly 15% of them present only once. The same data also went into a second study, on yellow fever vaccine responses in identical twins.

Sequencing input: CD4+ T cells sorted from blood. The origin of the receptors is a young woman in good health.

This clonotype was seen more than once but under ten times. The CDR3, as DNA: TGCGCCAGCAGCTTGGCCTCCGGATTTCAAGAGACCCAGTACTTC. It translates to CASSLASGFQETQYF. The chain combines TRBV5-1 with TRBJ2-5; D ambiguous. The CDR3 loop spans 15 amino acids. Germline V gene data show CDR1 as SGHRS and CDR2 as YFSETQ. V was clipped by 0 bases and J by 2 bases, with 11 bases between them. Filled out from reference TRBV5-1 and TRBJ2-5, the complete variable domain reads KAGVTQTPRYLIKTRGQQVTLSCSPISGHRSVSWYQQTPGQGLQFLFEYFSETQRNKGNFPGRFSGRQFSNSRSEMNVSTLELGDSALYLCASSLASGFQETQYFGPGTRLLVL.

In this sample, this clonotype turned up a few times. The chain combines TRBV28 with TRBJ2-7; a weak D match, TRBD2 (5 bases). CDR3 length equals 12 residues. Germline CDR1 MDHEN, CDR2 SYDVKM. Trimming removed 4 bases at V and 7 bases at J, with 11 bases between. Here the CDR3 reads CASSSLPGEQYF. Here the CDR3 DNA reads TGTGCCAGCAGTTCCCTCCCGGGGGAGCAGTACTTC.

This chain uses TRBV25-1 with TRBJ2-7, with D unresolved. The CDR3 contains 13 residues. CDR1 and CDR2 from the germline V gene are MGHDK and SYGVNS. Trimming pared 3 bases from V and 2 bases from J, leaving 8 bases between. CDR3 loop: CASSDSPAYEQYF. CDR3 nucleotides: TGTGCCAGCAGTGACAGTCCTGCCTACGAGCAGTACTTC.

This clonotype appeared a few times. The rearrangement links TRBV20-1 to TRBJ2-1; TRBD2 matches 12 bases. The CDR3 spans 14 residues. The V gene end was trimmed by 5 bases and the J gene end by 8 bases; junction bases not matched to a gene: 7. Germline loops: CDR1 DFQATT, CDR2 SNEGSKA (reference sequence). The CDR3: CSADGLAGFDEQFF. The CDR3 nucleotides are TGCAGTGCTGATGGACTAGCGGGATTTGATGAGCAGTTCTTC.

This clonotype was observed many times. The chain recombines TRBV11-2 with TRBJ1-1; the D is unclear. Germline CDR1 reads SGHAT; CDR2 reads FQNNGV. This CDR3 region has 13 residues. V lost 1 base, J lost 12 bases, and 15 bases lay in between. The DNA of the CDR3 is TGTGCCAGCAGCTTAGGGAGTACACTGAAGTCTTTCTTT. It translates to CASSLGSTLKSFF.

CDR3 loop: CASSVYPSRGGYEQYF. In nucleotides, the CDR3 is TGTGCCAGTAGTGTCTACCCGTCGCGGGGGGGGTACGAGCAGTACTTC. The chain recombines TRBV19 with TRBJ2-7, with 9 bases that match TRBD2. The CDR3 sequence is 16 residues long. From germline, CDR1 is LNHDA and CDR2 SQIVND (reference sequence). V gave up 5 bases and J gave up 4 bases; unmatched junction bases: 12.

This clonotype was found many times. The chain joins TRBV6-5 to TRBJ2-3, with 8 bases aligning to TRBD2. This CDR3 has 17 residues. Per germline, CDR1 MNHEY and CDR2 SVGAGI. V lost 2 bases, J lost 1 base, and 8 bases stayed unmatched. CDR3 DNA: TGTGCCAGCAGTTACGAACGGACTAGCCTGGGCACAGATACGCAGTATTTT. It codes for CASSYERTSLGTDTQYF.

In its sample, this clonotype was seen a few times. This sequence joins TRBV12-3 or TRBV12-4 and TRBJ1-6; no clear D gene. The CDR3 is 14 residues long. With 5 bases removed from V and 9 bases from J, the gap between germline ends came to 14 bases. CDR3 region: CASSEEVASSPLHF. CDR3 DNA sequence: TGTGCCAGCAGTGAAGAGGTTGCGAGTTCACCCCTCCACTTT.

This rearrangement joins TRBV18 to TRBJ2-2; 12 positions match TRBD2. Germline assignment: CDR1 KGHSH and CDR2 LQKENI. V dropped 6 bases and J dropped 6; count of bases not matched to a gene: 5. There are 15 residues in the CDR3. CDR3 bases: TGTGCCAGCTCGACGGGGACTAGCGGGTCCGGGGAGCTGTTTTTT. Protein sequence: CASSTGTSGSGELFF.

This clonotype was detected a few times. The chain joins TRBV5-1 to TRBJ2-2, with 8 bases fitting TRBD2. Germline loops: CDR1 SGHRS, CDR2 YFSETQ. The trim removed 0 bases at V and 6 bases at J, leaving 4 bases unmatched. This CDR3 spans 15 amino acids. The CDR3 DNA reads TGCGCCAGCAGCTTGGTTAGCGGGATATCCGGGGAGCTGTTTTTT. This translates into CASSLVSGISGELFF. The whole variable domain, filled in from reference TRBV5-1 and TRBJ2-2, reads KAGVTQTPRYLIKTRGQQVTLSCSPISGHRSVSWYQQTPGQGLQFLFEYFSETQRNKGNFPGRFSGRQFSNSRSEMNVSTLELGDSALYLCASSLVSGISGELFFGEGSRLTVL.

The CDR3 loop is CASSQDQGGGNQPQHF. CDR3 DNA sequence: TGCGCCAGCAGCCAAGACCAGGGAGGAGGCAATCAGCCCCAGCATTTT. This chain joins TRBV4-1 and TRBJ1-5; tentative D call: TRBD1 (5 bases). Germline values: CDR1 MGHRA, CDR2 YSYEKL. The V end was cut by 0 bases, the J end by 2 bases, with 11 bases between. The CDR3 contains 16 residues.

The chain recombines TRBV18 with TRBJ2-3; D is perhaps TRBD2 (6 bases). The V gene lost 4 bases and the J gene lost 0 bases, with 17 bases spanning the gap. This CDR3 is built from 17 residues. CDR1 KGHSH and CDR2 LQKENI come from the germline V gene. The CDR3 region is CASSLQTRSISTDTQYF. The CDR3 DNA sequence: TGTGCCAGCTCACTTCAGACTAGAAGCATAAGCACAGATACGCAGTATTTT.